This entry features one T cell receptor (beta chain) sequence. The sample has other DNA sequences that encode this CDR3 too. The V gene's germline CDR1 is SGHRS and CDR2 YFSETQ. CDR3 length: 14 residues. Losses at the gene ends were 4 bases for V and 4 bases for J; bases not matched to a gene: 7. The data derive from a study of glioma-infiltrating T cells after dendritic cell vaccination. Generated by immunoSEQ multiplex PCR, the TCRdb table keeps only in-frame clones and is missing some. This table holds more than 60,000 clones, approximately 85% found once. The chain combines TRBV5-1 with TRBJ1-1, with 7 bases identical to TRBD1. The TCR comes from a human donor with glioblastoma. The specimen comprised blood, sampled before dendritic cell vaccination. CDR3 DNA sequence: TGCGCCAGCAGCCGAGGGCAGGGGGGCACTGAAGCTTTCTTT. Protein sequence: CASSRGQGGTEAFF.